A single sample is the source of the 7 T cell receptor beta chains below, sequenced in a study of T cell repertoires in cytomegalovirus infection. TCRdb fed the reads into MiXCR, producing one record per CDR3 protein. The sample lists 250,000 to 350,000 distinct CDR3 sequences; about 25% were seen once. Specimen: PBMCs. These receptors were taken from a human donor in good health (CMV status not recorded). Some clones in this sample may be carry-over from other donors' samples.

The chain is built from TRBV12-3 or TRBV12-4 and TRBJ2-6; D gene unclear. There are 14 residues in the CDR3. The V end lost 8 bases, the J end lost 4 bases, and 12 bases lay between the germline ends. Here the CDR3 DNA reads TGTGCCAGCGAAATTCAGTCCGGGGCCAACGTCCTGACTTTC. Translated: CASEIQSGANVLTF.

There are many counts of this clonotype. The rearrangement uses TRBV7-2 and TRBJ2-7; D ambiguous. From germline, CDR1 is SGHTA and CDR2 FQGNSA. Between the trimmed V and J ends, which lost 6 bases and 3 bases, there was a span of 9 bases. CDR3 length: 12 amino acids. The CDR3 DNA sequence: TGTGCCAGCAGAAAAGTGGGCTACGAGCAGTACTTC. Translated: CASRKVGYEQYF.

The rearrangement links TRBV2 to TRBJ2-7, with D perhaps TRBD1 (5 bases). The CDR3 extends over 14 amino acids. Germline V CDR1 and CDR2: SNHLY, FYNNEI. V was clipped by 6 bases and J by 0 bases, with 12 bases between them. The CDR3 sequence is CASRVTASSYEQYF. CDR3 sequence (DNA): TGTGCCAGCAGAGTGACAGCGAGCTCCTACGAGCAGTACTTC.

The J gene is TRBJ1-4, the V gene TRBV7-2; D gene ambiguous. Germline V CDR1 and CDR2: SGHTA, FQGNSA. With 5 bases removed from V and 6 bases from J, the gap between germline ends came to 16 bases. The CDR3 is 15 residues long. The CDR3 DNA is TGTGCCAGCAGCCCGTACCCGACGGTCGATGAAAAACTGTTTTTT. Protein product: CASSPYPTVDEKLFF.

The chain uses TRBV5-4 and TRBJ1-6; unclear D gene. Germline V gene lookup returns CDR1 SGHNT and CDR2 YYREEE (reference sequence). Trimming stripped 2 bases from V and 1 base from J, with 7 bases between. This CDR3 contains 15 residues. CDR3 nucleotide sequence: TGTGCCAGCAGCTTCGGTGGGTCCTATAATTCACCCCTCCACTTT. Protein product: CASSFGGSYNSPLHF.

The chain links TRBV20-1 to TRBJ2-3, with a tentative D call TRBD2 (6 bases). The V gene lost 5 bases and the J gene lost 2 bases, with 14 bases spanning the gap. Germline CDR1 is DFQATT and CDR2 is SNEGSKA (reference sequence). The CDR3 sequence is 14 residues long. CDR3 DNA sequence: TGCAGTGCTCGGATAGCGGACCCCACAGATACGCAGTATTTT. Protein product: CSARIADPTDTQYF.

The chain carries TRBV28 and TRBJ1-6; the D is unclear. Looked up from germline, CDR1 is MDHEN and CDR2 is SYDVKM. This CDR3 spans 13 amino acids. V was shortened by 7 bases and J by 10 bases, with 14 bases between the two germline ends. The CDR3 DNA sequence: TGTGCCAGCAAGCGCGGGGTGGAATCACCCCTCCACTTT. The encoded protein is CASKRGVESPLHF. Filled out from reference TRBV28 and TRBJ1-6, the complete variable domain reads DVKVTQSSRYLVKRTGEKVFLECVQDMDHENMFWYRQDPGLGLRLIYFSYDVKMKEKGDIPEGYSVSREKKERFSLILESASTNQTSMYLCASKRGVESPLHFGNGTRLTVT.